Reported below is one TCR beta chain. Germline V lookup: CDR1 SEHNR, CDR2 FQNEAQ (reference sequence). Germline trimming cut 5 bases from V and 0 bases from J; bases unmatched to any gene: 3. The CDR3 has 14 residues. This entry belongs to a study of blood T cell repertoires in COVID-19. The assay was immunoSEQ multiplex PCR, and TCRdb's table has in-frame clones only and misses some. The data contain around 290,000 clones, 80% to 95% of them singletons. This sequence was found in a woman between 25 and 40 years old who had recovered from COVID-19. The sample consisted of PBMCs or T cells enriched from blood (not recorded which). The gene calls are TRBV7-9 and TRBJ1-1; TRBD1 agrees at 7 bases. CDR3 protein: CASSPDRVNTEAFF. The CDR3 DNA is TGTGCCAGCAGCCCAGACAGGGTGAACACTGAAGCTTTCTTT.